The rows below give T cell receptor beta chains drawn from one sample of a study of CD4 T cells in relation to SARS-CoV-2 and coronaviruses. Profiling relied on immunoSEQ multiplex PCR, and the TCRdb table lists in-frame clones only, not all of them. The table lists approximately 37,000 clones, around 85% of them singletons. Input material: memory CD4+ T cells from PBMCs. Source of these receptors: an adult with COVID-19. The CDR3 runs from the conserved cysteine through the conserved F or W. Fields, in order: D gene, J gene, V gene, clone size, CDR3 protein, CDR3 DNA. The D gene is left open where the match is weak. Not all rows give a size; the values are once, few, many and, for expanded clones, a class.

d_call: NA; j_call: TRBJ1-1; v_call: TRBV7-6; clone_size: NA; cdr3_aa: CASTMGGMSMNTEAFF; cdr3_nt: TGTGCCAGTACTATGGGGGGCATGTCGATGAACACTGAAGCTTTCTTT
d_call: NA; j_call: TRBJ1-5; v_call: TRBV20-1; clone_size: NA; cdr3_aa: CSASWRNNQPQHF; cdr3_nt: TGCAGTGCTAGTTGGCGTAACAATCAGCCCCAGCATTTT
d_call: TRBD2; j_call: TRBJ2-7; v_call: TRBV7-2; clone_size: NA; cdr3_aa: CASSPEYKVAGPYEQYF; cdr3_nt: TGTGCCAGCAGCCCCGAGTATAAAGTAGCGGGACCCTACGAGCAGTACTTC
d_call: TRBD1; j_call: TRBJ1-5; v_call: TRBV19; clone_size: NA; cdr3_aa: CASRLTGGNNQPQHF; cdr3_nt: TGTGCCAGTAGGCTGACAGGGGGAAACAATCAGCCCCAGCATTTT
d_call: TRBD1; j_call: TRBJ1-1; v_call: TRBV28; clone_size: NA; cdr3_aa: CAAAGGGEAFF; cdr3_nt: TGTGCCGCCGCAGGGGGGGGTGAAGCTTTCTTT
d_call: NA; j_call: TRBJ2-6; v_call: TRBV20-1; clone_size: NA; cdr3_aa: CSASGETAGTLTF; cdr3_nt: TGCAGTGCTAGTGGTGAAACTGCCGGGACGCTGACTTTC
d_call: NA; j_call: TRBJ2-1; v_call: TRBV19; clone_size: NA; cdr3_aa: CASSTRSKGGHEQFF; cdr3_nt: TGTGCCAGTAGTACCCGTTCAAAGGGGGGCCATGAGCAGTTCTTC
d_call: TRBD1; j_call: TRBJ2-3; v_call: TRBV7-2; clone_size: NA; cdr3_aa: CASSHRGVHRPDTQYF; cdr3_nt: TGTGCCAGCAGCCACAGGGGGGTACACCGCCCAGATACGCAGTATTTT
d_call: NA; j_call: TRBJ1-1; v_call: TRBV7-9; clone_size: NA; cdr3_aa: CASSSDRWRTEAFF; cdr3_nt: TGTGCCAGCAGCTCAGACAGGTGGCGAACTGAAGCTTTCTTT
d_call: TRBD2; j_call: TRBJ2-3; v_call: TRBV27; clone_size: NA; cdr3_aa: CASRVGTSGRAADTQYF; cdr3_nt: TGTGCCAGCAGGGTAGGGACTAGCGGGAGGGCGGCAGATACGCAGTATTTT
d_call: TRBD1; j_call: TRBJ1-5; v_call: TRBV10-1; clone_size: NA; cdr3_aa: CASSRQGRPNQPQHF; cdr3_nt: TGCGCCAGCAGTAGACAGGGAAGGCCCAATCAGCCCCAGCATTTT
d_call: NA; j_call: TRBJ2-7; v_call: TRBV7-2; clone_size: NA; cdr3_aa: CASSFDFQTYEQYF; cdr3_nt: TGTGCCAGCAGCTTCGACTTCCAGACCTACGAGCAGTACTTC
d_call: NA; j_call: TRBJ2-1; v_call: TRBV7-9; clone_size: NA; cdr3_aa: CASSSYLGWSRGNEQFF; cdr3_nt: TGTGCCAGCAGCTCGTATCTTGGATGGTCGCGGGGCAATGAGCAGTTCTTC
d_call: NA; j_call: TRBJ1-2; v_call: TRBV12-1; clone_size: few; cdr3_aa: CASSQNGTEKIRPNYGYTF; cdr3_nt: TGTGCCAGCAGCCAAAATGGGACAGAAAAAATCCGACCCAACTATGGCTACACCTTC
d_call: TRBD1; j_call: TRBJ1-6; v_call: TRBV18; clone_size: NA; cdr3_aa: CASSPMNRDSNSPLHF; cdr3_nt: TGTGCCAGCTCACCAATGAACCGGGACAGTAATTCACCCCTCCACTTT
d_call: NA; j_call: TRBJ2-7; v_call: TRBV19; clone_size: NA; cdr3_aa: CASRSEDEQYF; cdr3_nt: TGTGCCAGTAGATCCGAAGACGAGCAGTACTTC
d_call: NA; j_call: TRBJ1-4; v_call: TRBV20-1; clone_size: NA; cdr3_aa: CSASNGGEKLFF; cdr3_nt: TGCAGTGCTAGTAACGGGGGAGAAAAACTGTTTTTT
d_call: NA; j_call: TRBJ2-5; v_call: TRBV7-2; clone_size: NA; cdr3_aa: CASSLALAAETQYF; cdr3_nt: TGTGCCAGCAGCTTAGCTCTTGCCGCAGAGACCCAGTACTTC
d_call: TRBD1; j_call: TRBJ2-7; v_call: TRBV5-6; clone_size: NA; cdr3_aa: CASSFDRASGEQYF; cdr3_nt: TGTGCCAGCAGCTTCGACAGGGCGTCGGGCGAGCAGTACTTC
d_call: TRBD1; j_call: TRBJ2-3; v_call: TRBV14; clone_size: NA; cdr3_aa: CASSQDHRGWPDTQYF; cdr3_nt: TGTGCCAGCAGCCAAGATCACAGGGGGTGGCCCGATACGCAGTATTTT
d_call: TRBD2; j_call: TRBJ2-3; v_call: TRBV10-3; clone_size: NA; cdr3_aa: CAISDKTSGRTDTQYF; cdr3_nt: TGTGCCATCAGTGACAAGACTAGCGGACGCACAGATACGCAGTATTTT
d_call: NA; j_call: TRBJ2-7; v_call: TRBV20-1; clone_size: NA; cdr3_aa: CSVVPYEQYF; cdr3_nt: TGCAGTGTAGTCCCCTACGAGCAGTACTTC
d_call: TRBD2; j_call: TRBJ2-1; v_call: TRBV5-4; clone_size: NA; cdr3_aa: CASSQTSGSYNEQFF; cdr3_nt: TGTGCCAGCAGCCAAACTAGCGGGAGTTACAATGAGCAGTTCTTC
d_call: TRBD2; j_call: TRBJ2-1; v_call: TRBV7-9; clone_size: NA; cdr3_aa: CASSLRLANYNEQFF; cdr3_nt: TGTGCCAGCAGCTTACGACTAGCGAACTACAATGAGCAGTTCTTC
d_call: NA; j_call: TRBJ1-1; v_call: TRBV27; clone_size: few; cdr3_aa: CASSPGPRLRPTEAFF; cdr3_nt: TGTGCCAGCAGTCCCGGGCCACGCTTACGACCGACTGAAGCTTTCTTT
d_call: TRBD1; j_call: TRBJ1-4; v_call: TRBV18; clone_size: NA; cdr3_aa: CASSPIGTGGDNEKLFF; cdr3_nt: TGTGCCAGCTCACCAATTGGGACAGGGGGCGATAATGAAAAACTGTTTTTT
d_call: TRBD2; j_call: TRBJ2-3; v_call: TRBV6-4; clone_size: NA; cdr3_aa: CASSDSSGGGEDTQYF; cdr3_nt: TGTGCCAGCAGTGATTCTAGCGGGGGGGGTGAAGATACGCAGTATTTT
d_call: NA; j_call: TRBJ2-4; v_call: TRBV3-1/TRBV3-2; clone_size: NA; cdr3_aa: CASSQDLRNIQYF; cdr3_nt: TGTGCCAGCAGCCAAGATCTGAGAAACATTCAGTACTTC
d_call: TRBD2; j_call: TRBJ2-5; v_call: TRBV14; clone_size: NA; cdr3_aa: CASSQGLAGGPIRGPFTETQYF; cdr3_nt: TGTGCCAGCAGCCAAGGACTAGCGGGAGGGCCAATTCGGGGACCTTTTACGGAGACCCAGTACTTC
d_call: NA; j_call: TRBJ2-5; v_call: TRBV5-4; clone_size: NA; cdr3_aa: CASSLQGETQYF; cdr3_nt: TGTGCCAGCAGCTTGCAGGGGGAGACCCAGTACTTC
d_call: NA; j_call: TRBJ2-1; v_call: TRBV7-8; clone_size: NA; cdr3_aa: CASSLRGAGYNEQFF; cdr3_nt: TGTGCCAGCAGCTTGAGGGGCGCGGGGTACAATGAGCAGTTCTTC
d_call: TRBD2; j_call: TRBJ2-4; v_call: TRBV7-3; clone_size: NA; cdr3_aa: CASSSGLAASNIQYF; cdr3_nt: TGTGCCAGCAGCTCCGGACTAGCAGCGTCTAACATTCAGTACTTC
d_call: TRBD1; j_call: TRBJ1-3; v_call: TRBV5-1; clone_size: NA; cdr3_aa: CASSLGPGGYGNTIYF; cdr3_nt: TGCGCCAGCAGCTTGGGGCCAGGGGGTTATGGAAACACCATATATTTT
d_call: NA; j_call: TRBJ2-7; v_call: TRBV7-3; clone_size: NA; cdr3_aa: CASSPPGPNYEQYF; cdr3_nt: TGTGCCAGCAGCCCACCGGGACCTAACTACGAGCAGTACTTC
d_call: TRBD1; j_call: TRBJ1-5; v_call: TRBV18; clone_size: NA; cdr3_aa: CASSPGQGANQPQHF; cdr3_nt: TGTGCCAGCTCACCGGGACAGGGGGCGAATCAGCCCCAGCATTTT
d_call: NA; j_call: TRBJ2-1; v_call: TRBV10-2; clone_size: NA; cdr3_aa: CASSQVDEQFF; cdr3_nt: TGCGCCAGCAGTCAAGTTGATGAGCAGTTCTTC
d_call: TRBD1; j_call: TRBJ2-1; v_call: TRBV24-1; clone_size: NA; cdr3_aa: CATSAPTGGSEQFF; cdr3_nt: TGTGCCACCAGCGCTCCGACAGGGGGTAGTGAGCAGTTCTTC
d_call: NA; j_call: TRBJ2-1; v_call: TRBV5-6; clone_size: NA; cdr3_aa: CASSLGLGGSYNEQFF; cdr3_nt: TGTGCCAGCAGCTTGGGTTTAGGCGGGTCTTACAATGAGCAGTTCTTC
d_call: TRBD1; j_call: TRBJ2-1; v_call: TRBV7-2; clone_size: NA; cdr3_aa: CASSAFRTGVGEQFF; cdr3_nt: TGTGCCAGCAGCGCCTTTCGGACAGGGGTAGGTGAGCAGTTCTTC
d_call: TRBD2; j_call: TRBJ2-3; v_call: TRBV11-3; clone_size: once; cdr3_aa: CASSLGSGAGGTDTQYF; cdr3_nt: TGTGCCAGCAGCTTAGGTTCGGGAGCGGGGGGCACAGATACGCAGTATTTT
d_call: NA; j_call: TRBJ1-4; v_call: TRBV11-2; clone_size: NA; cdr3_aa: CASSRGDTAYEKLFF; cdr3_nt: TGTGCCAGCAGCCGGGGGGACACCGCTTATGAAAAACTGTTTTTT
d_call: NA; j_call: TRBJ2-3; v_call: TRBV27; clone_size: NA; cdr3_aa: CASSPGADTQYF; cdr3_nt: TGTGCCAGCAGTCCGGGGGCCGATACGCAGTATTTT
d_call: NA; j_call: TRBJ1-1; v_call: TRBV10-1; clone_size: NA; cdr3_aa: CASSENRVRTEAFF; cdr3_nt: TGCGCCAGCAGTGAGAACAGGGTTCGGACTGAAGCTTTCTTT
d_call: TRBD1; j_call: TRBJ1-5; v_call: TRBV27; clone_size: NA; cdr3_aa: CASSFRRGHQPQHF; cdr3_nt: TGTGCCAGCAGTTTCCGCAGGGGGCATCAGCCCCAGCATTTT
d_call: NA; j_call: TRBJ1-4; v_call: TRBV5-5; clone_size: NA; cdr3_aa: CASSLAAGGANEKLFF; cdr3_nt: TGTGCCAGCAGCTTGGCCGCGGGGGGCGCAAACGAAAAACTGTTTTTT
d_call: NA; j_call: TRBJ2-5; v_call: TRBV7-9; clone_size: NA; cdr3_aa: CASSGVGGFQGLNQETQYF; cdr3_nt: TGTGCCAGCAGCGGAGTGGGTGGGTTTCAGGGTTTGAATCAAGAGACCCAGTACTTC
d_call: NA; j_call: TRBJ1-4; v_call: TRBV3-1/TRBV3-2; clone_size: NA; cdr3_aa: CASSPPNGEKLFF; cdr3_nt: TGTGCCAGCAGCCCGCCCAACGGGGAAAAACTGTTTTTT
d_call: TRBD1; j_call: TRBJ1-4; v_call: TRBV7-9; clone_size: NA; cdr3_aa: CASSSSAGGEKLFF; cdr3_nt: TGTGCCAGCAGCTCAAGTGCAGGGGGCGAAAAACTGTTTTTT
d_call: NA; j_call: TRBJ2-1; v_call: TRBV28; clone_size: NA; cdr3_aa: CASSSTRLYNEQFF; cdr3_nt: TGTGCCAGCAGTTCTACGAGGCTGTACAATGAGCAGTTCTTC
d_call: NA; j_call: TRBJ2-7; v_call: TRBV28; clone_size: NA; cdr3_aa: CASSPNPGNRGGRGVHEQYF; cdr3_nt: TGTGCCAGCAGTCCGAATCCCGGTAATAGGGGGGGCAGGGGAGTCCACGAGCAGTACTTC
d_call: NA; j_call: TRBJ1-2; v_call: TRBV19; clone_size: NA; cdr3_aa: CASSTSTVYGYTF; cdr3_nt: TGTGCCAGTAGTACCTCGACAGTCTATGGCTACACCTTC
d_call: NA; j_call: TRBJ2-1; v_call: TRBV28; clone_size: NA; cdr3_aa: CASSPRGAGKNNEQFF; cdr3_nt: TGTGCCAGCAGTCCACGTGGGGCAGGGAAGAACAATGAGCAGTTCTTC